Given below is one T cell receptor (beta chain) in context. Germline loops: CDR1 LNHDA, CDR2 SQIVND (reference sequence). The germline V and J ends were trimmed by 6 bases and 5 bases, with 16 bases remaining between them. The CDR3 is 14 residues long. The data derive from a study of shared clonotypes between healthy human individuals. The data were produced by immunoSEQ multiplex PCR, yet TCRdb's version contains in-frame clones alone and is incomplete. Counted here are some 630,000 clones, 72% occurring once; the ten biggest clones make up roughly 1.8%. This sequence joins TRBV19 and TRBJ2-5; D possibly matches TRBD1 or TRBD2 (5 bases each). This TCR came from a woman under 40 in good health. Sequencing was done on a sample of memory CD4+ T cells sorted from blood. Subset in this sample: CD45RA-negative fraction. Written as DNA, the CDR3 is TGTGCCAGTAGCCCTCCGCTGGGGGTGGAGACCCAGTACTTC. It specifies CASSPPLGVETQYF.